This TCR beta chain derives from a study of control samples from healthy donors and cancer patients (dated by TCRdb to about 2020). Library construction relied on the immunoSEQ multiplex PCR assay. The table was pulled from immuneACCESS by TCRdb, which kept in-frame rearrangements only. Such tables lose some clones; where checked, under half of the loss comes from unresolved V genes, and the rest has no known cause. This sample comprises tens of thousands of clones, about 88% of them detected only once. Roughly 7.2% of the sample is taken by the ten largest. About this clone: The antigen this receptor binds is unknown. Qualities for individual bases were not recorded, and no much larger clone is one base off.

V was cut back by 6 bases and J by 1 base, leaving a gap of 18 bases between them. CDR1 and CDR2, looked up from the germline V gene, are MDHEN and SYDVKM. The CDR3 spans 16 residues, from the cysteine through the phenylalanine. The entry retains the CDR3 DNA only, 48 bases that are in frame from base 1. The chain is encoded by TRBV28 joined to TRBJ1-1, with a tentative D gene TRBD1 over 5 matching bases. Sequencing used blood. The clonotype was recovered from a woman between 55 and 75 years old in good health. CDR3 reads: CASSPGWGRENTEAFF. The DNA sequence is TGTGCCAGCAGCCCCGGGTGGGGACGGGAGAACACTGAAGCTTTCTTT. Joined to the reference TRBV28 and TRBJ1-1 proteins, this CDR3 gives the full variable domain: DVKVTQSSRYLVKRTGEKVFLECVQDMDHENMFWYRQDPGLGLRLIYFSYDVKMKEKGDIPEGYSVSREKKERFSLILESASTNQTSMYLCASSPGWGRENTEAFFGQGTRLTVV.